The rows below give T cell receptor beta chains drawn from one sample of a study of T cell responses to AZD1222 COVID-19 vaccine. Sequenced by immunoSEQ multiplex PCR; TCRdb stores in-frame clones only, minus some. This sample has fewer than 120,000 clones, with about nine tenths found just once. The sample here was peripheral blood, taken 28 days after the second AZD1222 dose. The receptors were gathered from an adult who received the AZD1222 COVID-19 vaccine. Each CDR3 is given with its conserved first and last residue. A D gene is named only where the DNA matches it firmly. Part of the rows lack a size; the others show once, few, many or a class for expanded clones.

clone_size j_call d_call v_call cdr3_nt cdr3_aa
. TRBJ1-3 . TRBV3-1/TRBV3-2 TGTGCCAGCAGCCCCTTCTTCGGGGGCTCTGGAAACACCATATATTTT CASSPFFGGSGNTIYF
. TRBJ2-5 . TRBV6-2/TRBV6-3 TGTGCCAGCAGTTACAGGCCGGATGGAGAGACCCAGTACTTC CASSYRPDGETQYF
. TRBJ1-1 TRBD1 TRBV6-5 TGTGCCAGCAGTTACTCGAACAGGGGCACTGAAGCTTTCTTT CASSYSNRGTEAFF
. TRBJ2-3 TRBD2 TRBV5-1 TGCGCCAGCACCCCACTAGCGGGGCGGGGAGATACGCAGTATTTT CASTPLAGRGDTQYF
. TRBJ1-5 . TRBV5-7 TGTGCCAGCAGCATAGGCAACTCCGGGGGCTCAGGTCAGCCCCAGCATTTT CASSIGNSGGSGQPQHF
few TRBJ1-4 . TRBV19 TGTGCCAGTAGCGGAAGGGCAACTAATGAAAAACTGTTTTTT CASSGRATNEKLFF
. TRBJ1-2 . TRBV5-6 TGTGCCAGCAGCTTGGGCCAATTCTGGGAGGCGAACTATGGCTACACCTTC CASSLGQFWEANYGYTF
. TRBJ1-1 . TRBV12-3/TRBV12-4 TGTGCCAGCAATCTACAGGGTTACACTGAAGCTTTCTTT CASNLQGYTEAFF
. TRBJ2-2 . TRBV7-9 TGTGCCAGCACCCCCTCCGGGGAGCTGTTTTTT CASTPSGELFF
few TRBJ1-2 . TRBV30 TGTGCCTGGAGACAGCGGTCCTATGGCTACACCTTC CAWRQRSYGYTF
once TRBJ2-1 TRBD1 TRBV3-1/TRBV3-2 TGTGCCAGCAGCCAAGTTCTCCCCCCCTGGGACAGGGCGACACCCATGAACTCCTACAATGAGCAGTTCTTC CASSQVLPPWDRATPMNSYNEQFF
. TRBJ1-1 . TRBV7-9 TGTGCCAGCAGCTTAGGGGCTGGGGGCGGGATGAACACTGAAGCTTTCTTT CASSLGAGGGMNTEAFF
. TRBJ2-5 . TRBV5-1 TGCGCCAGCAGGGGGGCACTGGTGGTTCCCGAGACCCAGTACTTC CASRGALVVPETQYF
. TRBJ1-1 . TRBV10-3 TGTGCCATCAGTACAGTGAGCGGGAACACTGAAGCTTTCTTT CAISTVSGNTEAFF
once TRBJ2-1 . TRBV7-9 TGTGCCAGCAGCTTAGAATTGGGATTGTACAATGAGCAGTTCTTC CASSLELGLYNEQFF
. TRBJ1-6 . TRBV7-9 TGTGCCAGCAGCTTAGGCAGGGAGGTGAATTCACCCCTCCACTTT CASSLGREVNSPLHF
. TRBJ2-2 . TRBV7-9 TGTGCCAGCAGCTTAGGCTTCCAGGTGGCCGGGGAGCTGTTTTTT CASSLGFQVAGELFF
. TRBJ1-1 TRBD1 TRBV5-1 TGCGCCAGCAGCGGGACAGCGGGCACTGAAGCTTTCTTT CASSGTAGTEAFF
. TRBJ1-3 TRBD1 TRBV4-1 TGCGCCAGCAGCCAAGATACAGGGGGCCTCTCTGGAAACACCATATATTTT CASSQDTGGLSGNTIYF
. TRBJ1-6 . TRBV3-1/TRBV3-2 TGTGCCAGCAGCCTACTCGCCGTAAGGGGAGGGGATAATTCACCCCTCCACTTT CASSLLAVRGGDNSPLHF
. TRBJ2-1 TRBD2 TRBV10-1 TGCGCCAGCAGTCGGACTAGCGGGGGGGCTTACAATGAGCAGTTCTTC CASSRTSGGAYNEQFF
. TRBJ1-3 . TRBV7-2 TGTGCCAGCAGCGCGACGGGAAACACCATATATTTT CASSATGNTIYF
few TRBJ2-2 TRBD1 TRBV7-2 TGTGCCAGCAGCTCCTCCCCCGACAGGGTGACCGGGGAGCTGTTTTTT CASSSSPDRVTGELFF
. TRBJ2-3 . TRBV7-9 TGTGCCAGCAGCTTGGGCAGTGGCACAGATACGCAGTATTTT CASSLGSGTDTQYF
once TRBJ2-3 TRBD1 TRBV28 TGTGCCAGCAGTTCCCCGGGACAGGGGGCCTCAGATACGCAGTATTTT CASSSPGQGASDTQYF
. TRBJ1-2 TRBD1 TRBV7-9 TGTGCCAGCAGCCCCGGGGGGGACAGGGCCTATGGCTACACCTTC CASSPGGDRAYGYTF
. TRBJ2-2 TRBD1 TRBV9 TGTGCCAGCAGCTCCCGTTTCTCCGGGACAGGGAACACCGGGGAGCTGTTTTTT CASSSRFSGTGNTGELFF
. TRBJ2-1 TRBD2 TRBV6-1 TGTGCCAGCAGTGAGACTAGCGGGGGGTTCGGCGGGACCGAGCAGTTCTTC CASSETSGGFGGTEQFF
. TRBJ1-2 . TRBV2 TGTGCCAGCAGTGGGGGGGGTCACTATGGCTACACCTTC CASSGGGHYGYTF
. TRBJ1-2 . TRBV7-2 TGTGCCAGCAGCTCTGGGCTTTCTCGGGGCTACACCTTC CASSSGLSRGYTF
. TRBJ1-1 . TRBV10-1 TGCGCCAGAGGCACGCTTCACAGGGAGAAGAACACTGAAGCTTTCTTT CARGTLHREKNTEAFF
. TRBJ2-2 . TRBV4-3 TGCGCCAGCAGCCAAAGACCAGGGGGGGGCCGAACCGGGGAGCTGTTTTTT CASSQRPGGGRTGELFF
. TRBJ1-2 . TRBV6-2/TRBV6-3 TGTGCCAGCACCCCCGGAGTCTACTATGGCTACACCTTC CASTPGVYYGYTF
. TRBJ1-4 TRBD1 TRBV5-1 TGCGCCAGCAGCTTGGGGACAGGGGGAATTGGAAGTGGTGAAAAACTGTTTTTT CASSLGTGGIGSGEKLFF
. TRBJ1-6 . TRBV11-2 TGTGCCAGCAGCTTAGACGCAGCGAATTCACCCCTCCACTTT CASSLDAANSPLHF
once TRBJ2-2 . TRBV5-5 TGTGCCAGCAGCCGCCCCGAAATTAACACCGGGGAGCTGTTTTTT CASSRPEINTGELFF
few TRBJ1-5 TRBD1 TRBV5-6 TGTGCCAGCAGCTCGTGGGGACAGGACAATCAGCCCCAGCATTTT CASSSWGQDNQPQHF
. TRBJ1-6 TRBD1 TRBV5-6 TGTGCCAGCACTGTCACGACAGGGGTGCGCAATTCACCCCTCCACTTT CASTVTTGVRNSPLHF
. TRBJ2-1 . TRBV24-1 TGTGCCACCAGTGATGCTAGGGGGGGCTGGCAGTTCTTC CATSDARGGWQFF
. TRBJ2-1 TRBD1 TRBV27 TGTGCCAGCAGTTTATCCTTCACAGGGGGGAAGAATGAGCAGTTCTTC CASSLSFTGGKNEQFF
. TRBJ2-7 . TRBV5-1 TGCGCCAGCAGTACCGGCTGGTACGAGCAGTACTTC CASSTGWYEQYF
. TRBJ2-6 . TRBV7-9 TGTGCCAGCAGCTTAAGTCCGGCTGGGGCCAACGTCCTGACTTTC CASSLSPAGANVLTF
. TRBJ1-1 . TRBV21-1 TGTGCCAGCAGTGAGGGGTCCTCTGAAGCTTTCTTT CASSEGSSEAFF
. TRBJ1-5 TRBD1 TRBV6-2/TRBV6-3 TGTGCCAGCAGCCCTACAGACAGGGGTCGTGATCAGCCCCAGCATTTT CASSPTDRGRDQPQHF
. TRBJ1-1 . TRBV7-8 TGTGCCAGCAGCTTATTGGCGAACACTGAAGCTTTCTTT CASSLLANTEAFF
. TRBJ1-1 . TRBV5-4 TGTGCCAGCAGCCCGGGCACGGGCACTGAAGCTTTCTTT CASSPGTGTEAFF
. TRBJ1-1 . TRBV19 TGTGCCAGTAGTATAGAACCCCGGGGCACTGAAGCTTTCTTT CASSIEPRGTEAFF
. TRBJ1-2 . TRBV10-3 TGTGCCATCAGTGAGTCCGGGTTAGGGGACTATGGCTACACCTTC CAISESGLGDYGYTF
. TRBJ2-7 TRBD1 TRBV6-2/TRBV6-3 TGTGCCAGCAGTTACCAGGGACAGGGGATAAGCGAGCAGTACTTC CASSYQGQGISEQYF
. TRBJ2-7 . TRBV11-2 TGTGCCAGCAGCTTATCCTTGGAGCAGTACTTC CASSLSLEQYF
. TRBJ2-7 TRBD1 TRBV16 TGTGCCAGCAGCCAATCTCGGAGACAGGGGTCCTACGAGCAGTACTTC CASSQSRRQGSYEQYF